The clone carrying this T cell receptor beta chain has just one count. The CDR3 loop spans 21 amino acids. V dropped 3 bases and J dropped 8; count of bases not matched to a gene: 30. Germline CDR1 reads MNHEY; CDR2 reads SMNVEV (reference sequence). This sample is part of a study of blood T cell repertoires in COVID-19. Study-wide background: There were acute and convalescent COVID-19 samples, and they came from the United States, Italy and Spain.

Methods used by the authors: Reference gene primer amplification in the assay estimated nucleated cell counts. The protocol was immunoSEQ multiplex PCR, while the TCRdb copy is restricted to in-frame clones and leaves out a portion. Clone size and the V and J calls come from that table; the DNA yielded D and trimming. Counted here are over 450,000 clones, roughly 89% occurring once; the ten biggest clones make up less than 9%. Sequences were obtained from peripheral blood. The chain employs TRBV27 and TRBJ1-2; 7 positions match TRBD1. The receptor was isolated from a woman between 50 and 59 years old with COVID-19, enrolled during active disease. The CDR3, as DNA: TGTGCCAGCAGTTTGCTGGGGTTGGGCGACAGGGACCTGACTGGCCCGTTCGGCTACACCTTC. Its protein product is CASSLLGLGDRDLTGPFGYTF.